Below are 5 T cell receptor beta chains sequenced from a single sample in a study of glioma-infiltrating T cells. Amplification of TCR alpha and beta CDR3 regions from RNA used iRepertoire nested multiplex PCR. TCRdb reanalysed the multiplex PCR reads using MiXCR and keeps one entry per CDR3 protein. The table has 170,000 or so distinct CDR3 sequences, around 45% seen once; the top ten hold about 5.2%. The sequenced sample consisted of glioma tissue, nonneoplastic brain tissue, or PBMCs (not recorded which). All receptors derive from a human donor with low-grade glioma or glioblastoma, undergoing nonglioma brain surgery, or in good health (not recorded which).

This clonotype was observed a handful of times. The chain links TRBV12-3 or TRBV12-4 to TRBJ2-1, with 7 bases matching TRBD1. CDR3 length equals 15 residues. With V trimmed by 5 bases and J by 6 bases, 10 bases remained unmatched. CDR3 loop: CASSHRTGPFNEQFF. CDR3 DNA sequence: TGTGCCAGCAGTCATAGGACAGGCCCCTTCAATGAGCAGTTCTTC.

This clonotype has just a few counts. The chain has TRBV20-1 and TRBJ2-1; D possibly corresponds to TRBD2 (7 bases). CDR1 is DFQATT and CDR2 is SNEGSKA in the germline V gene (reference sequence). The CDR3 is 18 residues long. V dropped 0 bases and J dropped 6 bases, with 24 bases sitting between them. The DNA for the CDR3 is TGCAGTGCTAGAGATATTCGGGGGGCGGGAGTAATGGGCAATGAGCAGTTCTTC. Protein sequence: CSARDIRGAGVMGNEQFF.

This clonotype was detected once. An end of the junction does not agree with germline; a read error may underlie this. The V gene is TRBV30, the J gene TRBJ2-7; TRBD2 might be the D (6 bases). The CDR3 is 12 residues long. Per the germline V gene, CDR1 is GTSNPN and CDR2 is SVGIG (reference sequence). The CDR3 DNA follows: TGTGTCTGGAGGGGCGGCTCCTACGAGCAGTACTTC. This encodes CVWRGGSYEQYF.

On this clonotype: A much bigger clone sits one base away, suggesting this may be a read error. In this CDR3 the conserved last residue, phenylalanine or tryptophan, is missing, so a read error is likely. The V gene is TRBV28, the J gene TRBJ2-7, with 8 bases that match TRBD2. The germline V gene encodes CDR1 MDHEN and CDR2 SYDVKM. With 3 bases clipped from V and 1 base from J, the junction kept 5 bases outside the gene matches. This CDR3 region has 15 residues. The CDR3 sequence is CASSFVAGPSYEQYL. The CDR3 bases are TGTGCCAGCAGTTTCGTAGCGGGACCGTCCTACGAGCAGTACCTC.

The CDR3 protein is CASSQWPSGGLNTEAFF. The CDR3 DNA is TGTGCCAGCAGCCAGTGGCCATCGGGTGGATTGAACACTGAAGCTTTCTTT. The chain combines TRBV4-2 with TRBJ1-1; no clear D gene. The CDR3 contains 17 residues. The V end was cut by 3 bases, the J end by 0 bases, with 17 bases between. The germline gives CDR1 LGHNA, CDR2 YNFKEQ.